Given below is one T cell receptor (beta chain) in context. Its antigen remains unidentified. Base qualities were left out, and no much larger clone turns up one base away. This record comes from a study of blood T cell repertoires in COVID-19 (dated by TCRdb to about 2020). General notes on the study: Samples from collaborators originated in the United States, Italy and Spain and spanned both the acute and convalescent phases of COVID-19. The prospective study material was composed of cDNA or gDNA derived from T cells, B-cell-depleted T cells, or PBMCs. Subjects who had been exposed to COVID-19, were actively infected with it, or had recovered from it provided the deeply sampled blood TCRbeta repertoires that made up the dataset. A freely available public database, intended as a resource for researchers studying the immune response to SARS-CoV-2, is where the repertoires were released. The samples were drawn from the first 160 participants of the ongoing ImmuneRACE study and from 1,254 subjects provided by 6 global collaborators. Nearly every sample came with metadata listing a de-identified subject ID, COVID-19 status, age in years and sex. Where HLA class I and class II types were available, the types were taken from metadata supplied by the sample provider, not from assay-based typing. Overall study outcomes, separate from this receptor: The quantity of clinical and demographic metadata differed by source and by participant and was supplied without curation.

TCRbeta CDR3 regions were amplified from genomic DNA by means of the immunoSEQ Assay, a bias-controlled multiplex PCR. The paper's data handling went like this. Nucleated cell counts per sample were estimated from amplification of reference gene primers within the assay. To quantify the absolute abundance of each unique TCRbeta CDR3 rearrangement, sequence reads were collapsed and filtered. For each sample, productive Simpson clonality was calculated as the square root of Simpson's diversity index across productive rearrangements. Not all clones reach the TCRdb copy of this immuneACCESS table, which keeps in-frame sequences only. Checked studies attribute under half of the gap to unresolved V genes and leave the rest unexplained. The V and J calls and clone size were taken over from that table, and D and trimming were inferred from the DNA. Recorded for this sample are about 180,000 clones; 80% to 90% of them occurred a single time. Together, the top ten hold around 2.7% of the sample.

The germline V and J ends show losses of 5 bases and 5 bases respectively, and no gene match explains 6 bases of the junction. The CDR3 holds 14 amino acids from the cysteine to the phenylalanine. The kept DNA is CDR3 alone, 42 bases in frame from the first base. The CDR1 and CDR2 encoded by the germline V gene are SGHTA and FQGNSA. Collaborating institutions collected whole blood in K2EDTA tubes following their own protocols. For TCRbeta analysis, collaborator samples were shipped as frozen whole blood, as isolated PBMCs, or as DNA extracted from either sample type. This receptor was identified in a man in his forties with active or convalescent COVID-19. Material: peripheral blood. The chain is encoded by TRBV7-2 joined to TRBJ2-5, with TRBD2 identical over 9 junction bases. The nucleotide sequence reads TGTGCCAGCAGCGATAGCGGGGGTGGGGAGACCCAGTACTTC. Its coded protein is CASSDSGGGETQYF.